This TCR beta chain was observed in a study of tumor-infiltrating lymphocytes in primary liver carcinoma. The wider study: The cohort consisted of patients whose primary liver carcinoma was surgically resected. The neoplasms were of stage T1-T3 N0M0, with dimensions of roughly 4.2 to 10 cm across.

Total RNA amounting to around 530 ng was the source from which TCR beta cDNA was made with a constant-region primer. Slightly modified ARM-PCR, run as three nested multiplex PCR rounds, produced the TCR beta libraries. TCRdb processed the multiplex PCR reads anew with MiXCR; each CDR3 protein has one entry. The sample has hundreds of thousands of distinct CDR3 sequences, 65% seen once. The source of the blood RNA was unsorted whole blood, and germline DNA was extracted as well. Sample: peripheral blood. This sequence was found in a man aged 40-49 years with primary liver carcinoma and hepatitis B virus infection.

The CDR3 region is CASGEGQGGYYGYTF. CDR3 nucleotides: TGTGCCAGTGGTGAAGGACAGGGGGGTTACTATGGCTACACCTTC. The V gene is TRBV6-1, the J gene TRBJ1-2; 10 bases are shared with TRBD1. The CDR3 length is 15 residues. The V segment lost 9 bases and the J segment 3 bases; nucleotides outside the gene matches: 10. Germline lookup yields CDR1 MNHNS and CDR2 SASEGT.